Following are 11 T cell receptor beta chains from one sample sequenced in a study of shared clonotypes between healthy human individuals. TCRdb's copy holds only in-frame clones and misses some; the assay was immunoSEQ multiplex PCR. The table records 2.3 million or so clones, approximately 93% of them present only once. Sequencing was done on a sample of naive CD4+ T cells from PBMCs. The subset: CD45RA+ positively selected. The receptors originated from a man aged 18 to 30 in good health. Some clones in this sample may be carry-over from other donors' samples.

The chain employs TRBV7-2 and TRBJ2-1; 10 nucleotides agree with TRBD2. The CDR3 is 16 residues long. Germline CDR1 reads SGHTA; CDR2 reads FQGNSA. The V segment lost 5 bases and the J segment 8 bases; nucleotides outside the gene matches: 12. The CDR3 DNA reads as TGTGCCAGCAGCCCTTCTCGAGCGGGAGGGGGGTATGAGCAGTTCTTC. This encodes CASSPSRAGGGYEQFF.

J is TRBJ1-5 and V is TRBV28; 11 nucleotides match TRBD1. Germline loops: CDR1 MDHEN, CDR2 SYDVKM. After removal of 3 bases from V and 5 bases from J, the junction contained 6 bases not matched to a gene. This CDR3 region has 16 residues. CDR3 in amino acids: CASSFSGQGAHQPQHF. CDR3 DNA: TGTGCCAGCAGTTTTTCCGGACAGGGGGCACATCAGCCCCAGCATTTT.

This chain joins TRBV9 and TRBJ2-1; tentative D call: TRBD2 (7 bases). The CDR3 spans 18 residues. V lost 0 bases to trimming and J lost 5 bases, with 21 bases between them. CDR1 SGDLS and CDR2 YYNGEE come from the germline V gene. Written as DNA, the CDR3 is TGTGCCAGCAGCGTAGAGGTCGGGGGCGGGAGCAGGGACAATGAGCAGTTCTTC. Its translation is CASSVEVGGGSRDNEQFF.

A word on this clone: Different DNA sequences within this sample yield the same CDR3. This chain connects TRBV5-1 to TRBJ1-1; D unresolved. V was pared by 0 bases and J by 1 base, with 4 bases between. Per germline, CDR1 SGHRS and CDR2 YFSETQ. This CDR3 is 13 amino acids long. The CDR3 DNA is TGCGCCAGCAGCTTGGTGGCGAACACTGAAGCTTTCTTT. This codes for CASSLVANTEAFF.

The chain has TRBV7-2 and TRBJ2-3, with TRBD1 matching 8 bases. Unmatched junction bases numbered 10, after V lost 0 bases and J lost 5 bases. Germline V gene data show CDR1 as SGHTA and CDR2 as FQGNSA. The CDR3 has 17 amino acids. For the CDR3, the DNA is TGTGCCAGCAGCTTAGCTGGCAGGGGGCGAGGATTAGATACGCAGTATTTT. Translation: CASSLAGRGRGLDTQYF.

This rearrangement joins TRBV14 to TRBJ2-1, with 9 bases fitting TRBD2. Germline V gene sequence: CDR1 SGHDN, CDR2 FVKESK. V dropped 4 bases and J dropped 6; count of bases not matched to a gene: 4. CDR3 size: 14 residues. The CDR3 is CASSLLAGPNEQFF. CDR3 DNA sequence: TGTGCCAGCAGCCTGCTAGCGGGACCCAATGAGCAGTTCTTC.

This sequence joins TRBV7-8 and TRBJ2-7, with a weak D call TRBD2 (5 bases). The CDR3 length is 15 residues. V lost 1 base, J lost 7 bases, and 17 bases lay in between. Germline CDR1 reads SGHVS; CDR2 reads FQNEAQ. The CDR3 DNA reads as TGTGCCAGCAGCTTAGGAGAGCGGACCCTACGAGAGCAGTACTTC. It specifies CASSLGERTLREQYF.

This clone was seen just once. The chain recombines TRBV7-2 with TRBJ1-2, with D maybe TRBD1 (6 bases). This CDR3 region has 13 residues. Germline assignment: CDR1 SGHTA and CDR2 FQGNSA. Between the trimmed V and J ends, which lost 5 bases and 8 bases, there was a span of 15 bases. The CDR3 region is CASSGEGVWGYTF. CDR3 DNA sequence: TGTGCCAGCAGCGGAGAGGGGGTCTGGGGCTACACCTTC.

Points on this clone: The sample carries other DNA sequences with the same CDR3. V gene TRBV5-1 combines with J gene TRBJ2-3; no clear D. V lost 0 bases and J 1 base, leaving 6 bases between the germline ends. The CDR3 sequence is 14 residues long. The germline V gene has CDR1 SGHRS and CDR2 YFSETQ. DNA for the CDR3: TGCGCCAGCAGCTTGGAACGCGGCACAGATACGCAGTATTTT. Translated: CASSLERGTDTQYF.

The rearrangement joins TRBV5-4 to TRBJ1-2; maybe TRBD1 (5 bases). CDR3 length: 14 amino acids. Trimming left V 5 bases short and J 8 bases short, with 19 bases between. The germline V gene encodes CDR1 SGHNT and CDR2 YYREEE (reference sequence). The DNA of the CDR3 is TGTGCCAGCAGACCCGACTCCGGGACGGGGGGCTACACCTTC. Translating it yields CASRPDSGTGGYTF.

The chain is built from TRBV7-2 and TRBJ1-1, with D possibly matching TRBD1 (6 bases). This CDR3 has 14 amino acids. Germline V lookup: CDR1 SGHTA, CDR2 FQGNSA. The germline V and J ends were trimmed by 5 bases and 5 bases, with 15 bases remaining between them. CDR3 bases: TGTGCCAGCAGCCGTCCAGGGGACGGGACTGAAGCTTTCTTT. It encodes CASSRPGDGTEAFF. The full variable domain, its missing parts supplied by reference TRBV7-2 and TRBJ1-1, is GAGVSQSPSNKVTEKGKDVELRCDPISGHTALYWYRQSLGQGLEFLIYFQGNSAPDKSGLPSDRFSAERTGGSVSTLTIQRTQQEDSAVYLCASSRPGDGTEAFFGQGTRLTVV.